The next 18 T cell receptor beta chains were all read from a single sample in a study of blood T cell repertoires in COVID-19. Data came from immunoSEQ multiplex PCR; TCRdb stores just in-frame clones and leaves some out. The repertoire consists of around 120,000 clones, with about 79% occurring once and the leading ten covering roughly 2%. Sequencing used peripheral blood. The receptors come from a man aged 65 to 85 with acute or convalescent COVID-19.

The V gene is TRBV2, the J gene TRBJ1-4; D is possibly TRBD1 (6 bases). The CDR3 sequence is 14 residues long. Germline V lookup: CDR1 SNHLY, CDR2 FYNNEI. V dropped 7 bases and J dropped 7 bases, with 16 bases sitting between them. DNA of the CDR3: TGTGCCAGCACCAGACGGACAGAAATTGAAAAACTGTTTTTT. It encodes CASTRRTEIEKLFF.

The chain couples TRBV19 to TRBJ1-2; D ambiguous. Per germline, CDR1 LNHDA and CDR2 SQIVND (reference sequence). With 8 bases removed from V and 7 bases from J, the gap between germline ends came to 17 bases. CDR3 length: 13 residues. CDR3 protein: CASDEEGDSGYTF. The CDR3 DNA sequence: TGTGCCAGTGATGAAGAGGGTGACTCTGGCTACACCTTC.

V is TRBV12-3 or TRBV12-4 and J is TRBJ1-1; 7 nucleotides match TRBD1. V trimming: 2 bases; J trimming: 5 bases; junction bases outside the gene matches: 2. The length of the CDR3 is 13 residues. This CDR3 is CASSLRGRTEAFF. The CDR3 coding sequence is TGTGCCAGCAGTTTAAGGGGGCGGACTGAAGCTTTCTTT.

The CDR3 loop reads CASNRGMHEQFF. CDR3 DNA sequence: TGTGCCAGCAACAGGGGTATGCATGAGCAGTTCTTC. The gene calls are TRBV11-3 and TRBJ2-1, with TRBD1 matching 7 bases. V was clipped by 7 bases and J by 8 bases; unmatched bases: 5. The CDR3 is 12 residues long. Looked up from germline, CDR1 is SGHNT and CDR2 is YENEEA.

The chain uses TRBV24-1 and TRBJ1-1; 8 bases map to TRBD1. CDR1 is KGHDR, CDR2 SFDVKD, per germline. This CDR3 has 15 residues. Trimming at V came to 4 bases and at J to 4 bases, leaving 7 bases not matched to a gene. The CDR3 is CATSDPTGGSTEAFF. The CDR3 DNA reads TGTGCCACCAGTGACCCCACAGGGGGGAGCACTGAAGCTTTCTTT.

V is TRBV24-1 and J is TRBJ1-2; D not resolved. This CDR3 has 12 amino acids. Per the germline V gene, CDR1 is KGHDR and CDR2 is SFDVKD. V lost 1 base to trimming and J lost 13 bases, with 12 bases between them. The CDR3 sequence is CATSDFVGEFTF. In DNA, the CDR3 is TGTGCCACCAGTGATTTTGTCGGGGAGTTCACCTTC.

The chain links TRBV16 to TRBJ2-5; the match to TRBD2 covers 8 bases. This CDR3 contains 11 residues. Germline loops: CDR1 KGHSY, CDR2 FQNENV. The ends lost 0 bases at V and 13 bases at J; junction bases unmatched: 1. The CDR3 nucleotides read TGTGCCAGCAGCCAATCTAGCGGGGTGTACTTC. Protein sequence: CASSQSSGVYF.

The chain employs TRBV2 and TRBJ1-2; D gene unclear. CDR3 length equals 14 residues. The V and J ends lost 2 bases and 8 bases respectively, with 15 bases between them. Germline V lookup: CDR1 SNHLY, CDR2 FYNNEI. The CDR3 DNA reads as TGTGCCAGCAGTGAAATTCGTGGAGGTGGCGGCTACACCTTC. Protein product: CASSEIRGGGGYTF.

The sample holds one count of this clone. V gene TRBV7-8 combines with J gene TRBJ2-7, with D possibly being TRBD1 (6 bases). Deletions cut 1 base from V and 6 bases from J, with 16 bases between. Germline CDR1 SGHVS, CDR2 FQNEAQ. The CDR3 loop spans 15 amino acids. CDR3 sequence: CASSLGWTVSSEQYF. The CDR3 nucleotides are TGTGCCAGCAGCTTAGGTTGGACAGTCTCTTCCGAGCAGTACTTC.

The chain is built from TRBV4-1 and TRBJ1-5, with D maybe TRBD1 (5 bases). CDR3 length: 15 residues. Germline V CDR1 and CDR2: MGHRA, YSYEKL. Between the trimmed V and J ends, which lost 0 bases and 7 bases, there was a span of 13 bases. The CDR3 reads CASSQESQGRQPQHF. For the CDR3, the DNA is TGCGCCAGCAGCCAAGAATCCCAGGGAAGACAGCCCCAGCATTTT.

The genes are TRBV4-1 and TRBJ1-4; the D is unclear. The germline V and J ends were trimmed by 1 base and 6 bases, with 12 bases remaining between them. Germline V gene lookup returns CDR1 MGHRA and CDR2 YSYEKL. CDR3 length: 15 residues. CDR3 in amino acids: CASSQALRTDEKLFF. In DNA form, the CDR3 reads TGCGCCAGCAGCCAAGCTCTCCGGACTGATGAAAAACTGTTTTTT.

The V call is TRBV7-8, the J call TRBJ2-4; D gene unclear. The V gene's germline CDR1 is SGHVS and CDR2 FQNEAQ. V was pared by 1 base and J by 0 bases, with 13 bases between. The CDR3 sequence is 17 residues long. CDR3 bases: TGTGCCAGCAGCTTAGTCGGCAGCGATTTAGCCAAAAACATTCAGTACTTC. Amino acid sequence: CASSLVGSDLAKNIQYF.

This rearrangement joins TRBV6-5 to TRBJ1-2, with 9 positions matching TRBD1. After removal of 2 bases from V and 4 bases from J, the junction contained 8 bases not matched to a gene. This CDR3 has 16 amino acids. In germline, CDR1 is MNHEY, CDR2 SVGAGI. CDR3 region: CASSYRPGQGGYGYTF. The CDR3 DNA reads TGTGCCAGCAGTTACCGTCCGGGACAGGGAGGCTATGGCTACACCTTC.

The CDR3 region has the DNA TGTGCCAGCAGGGGGGACAGGGGTAGCAATCAGCCCCAGCATTTT. As protein: CASRGDRGSNQPQHF. The V gene is TRBV2, the J gene TRBJ1-5; 10 bases are shared with TRBD1. V lost 6 bases to trimming and J lost 0 bases; unmatched junction nucleotides: 2. The germline gives CDR1 SNHLY, CDR2 FYNNEI. There are 15 residues in the CDR3.

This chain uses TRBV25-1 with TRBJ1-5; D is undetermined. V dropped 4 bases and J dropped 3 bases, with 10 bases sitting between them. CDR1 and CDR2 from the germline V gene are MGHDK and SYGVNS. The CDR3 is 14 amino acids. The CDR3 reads CASSGDTFNQPQHF. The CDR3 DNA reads TGTGCCAGCAGTGGTGACACTTTCAATCAGCCCCAGCATTTT.

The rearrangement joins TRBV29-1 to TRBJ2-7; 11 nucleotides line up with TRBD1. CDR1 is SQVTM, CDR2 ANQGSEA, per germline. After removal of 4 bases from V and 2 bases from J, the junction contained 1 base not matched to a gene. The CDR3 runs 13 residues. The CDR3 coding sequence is TGCAGCGTTGGGGGACAGGGGGCCTACGAGCAGTACTTC. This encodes CSVGGQGAYEQYF.

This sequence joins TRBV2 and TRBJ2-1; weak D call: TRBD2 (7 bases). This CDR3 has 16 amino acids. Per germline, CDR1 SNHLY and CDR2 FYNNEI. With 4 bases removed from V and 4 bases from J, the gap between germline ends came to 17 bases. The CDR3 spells CASSGGGGTSYNEQFF. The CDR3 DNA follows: TGTGCCAGCAGTGGAGGGGGGGGAACGTCGTACAATGAGCAGTTCTTC.

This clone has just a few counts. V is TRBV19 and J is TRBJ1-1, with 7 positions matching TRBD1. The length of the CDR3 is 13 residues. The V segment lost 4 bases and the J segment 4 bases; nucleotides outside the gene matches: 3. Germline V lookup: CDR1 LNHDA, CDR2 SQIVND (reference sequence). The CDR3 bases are TGTGCCAGTAGTAGACAGGGACGCACTGAAGCTTTCTTT. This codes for CASSRQGRTEAFF.